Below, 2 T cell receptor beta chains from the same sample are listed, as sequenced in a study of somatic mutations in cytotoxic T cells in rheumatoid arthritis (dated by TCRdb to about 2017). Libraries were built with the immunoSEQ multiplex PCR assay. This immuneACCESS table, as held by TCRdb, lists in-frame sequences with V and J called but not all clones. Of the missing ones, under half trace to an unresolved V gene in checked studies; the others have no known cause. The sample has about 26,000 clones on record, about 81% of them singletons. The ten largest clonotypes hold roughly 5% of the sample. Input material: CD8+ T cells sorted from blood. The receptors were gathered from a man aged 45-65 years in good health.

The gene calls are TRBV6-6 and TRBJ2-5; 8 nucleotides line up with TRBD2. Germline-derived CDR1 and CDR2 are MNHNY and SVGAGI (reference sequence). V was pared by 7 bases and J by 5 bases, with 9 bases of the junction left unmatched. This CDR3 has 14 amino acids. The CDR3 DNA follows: TGTGCCAGCACCAACCGGGGGGGCAGGGAGACCCAGTACTTC. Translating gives CASTNRGGRETQYF.

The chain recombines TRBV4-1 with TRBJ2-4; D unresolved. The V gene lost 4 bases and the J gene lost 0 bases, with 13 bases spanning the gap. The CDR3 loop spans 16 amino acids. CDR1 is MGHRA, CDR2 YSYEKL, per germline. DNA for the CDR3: TGCGCCAGCAGCCCAGAACTTCCGATAGCCAAAAACATTCAGTACTTC. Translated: CASSPELPIAKNIQYF.